The 25 T cell receptor beta chains below were found in one sample sequenced in a study of shared clonotypes between healthy human individuals. Clones were read by immunoSEQ multiplex PCR, and TCRdb kept only the in-frame ones, dropping some. The repertoire has roughly 1,600,000 clones, around 98.5% of them found once; the top ten carry 0.36%. The source material was naive CD4+ T cells sorted from blood. Subset specified: CD45RA+ positively selected. All receptors derive from a man between 25 and 39 years old in good health.

J is TRBJ2-7 and V is TRBV4-1; 11 bases fit TRBD2. The CDR3 runs 16 residues. After removal of 3 bases from V and 4 bases from J, the junction contained 8 bases not matched to a gene. CDR1 and CDR2 (germline): MGHRA, YSYEKL. The CDR3 region is CASSQLLAGVHYEQYF. The CDR3, as DNA: TGCGCCAGCAGCCAGCTACTAGCGGGAGTTCATTACGAGCAGTACTTC.

V is TRBV7-8 and J is TRBJ2-7; D call uncertain. The CDR3 has 14 residues. Germline CDR1 is SGHVS and CDR2 is FQNEAQ. Trimming pared 2 bases from V and 5 bases from J, leaving 13 bases between. CDR3 in amino acids: CASSLFSWENEQYF. CDR3 nucleotide sequence: TGTGCCAGCAGCTTATTCAGCTGGGAAAACGAGCAGTACTTC.

This clone was recorded once. The chain couples TRBV5-5 to TRBJ2-7; D remains unclear. This CDR3 contains 13 residues. Germline loops: CDR1 SGHKS, CDR2 YYEKEE (reference sequence). V was shortened by 0 bases and J by 5 bases, with 9 bases between the two germline ends. CDR3 amino acids: CASSLEQFHEQYF. The CDR3 DNA is TGTGCCAGCAGCTTGGAACAGTTCCACGAGCAGTACTTC.

This sequence joins TRBV18 and TRBJ2-7, with 7 bases aligning to TRBD1. This CDR3 region has 16 residues. In germline, CDR1 is KGHSH, CDR2 LQKENI. The V segment lost 3 bases and the J segment 2 bases; nucleotides outside the gene matches: 10. The chain's CDR3 is CASSPQSDRVTYEQYF. The CDR3 DNA follows: TGTGCCAGCTCACCGCAGAGCGACAGGGTAACCTACGAGCAGTACTTC.

The chain has TRBV7-9 and TRBJ2-1; TRBD2 agrees at 8 bases. The junction had 11 bases not matched to a gene; V was cut back by 2 bases and J by 8 bases. The CDR3 runs to 16 residues. Germline values: CDR1 SEHNR, CDR2 FQNEAQ (reference sequence). The CDR3 spells CASSLRPGTSYDEQFF. The CDR3 DNA reads TGTGCCAGCAGCTTAAGACCCGGGACTAGTTATGATGAGCAGTTCTTC.

The chain is built from TRBV5-5 and TRBJ2-5; tentatively, D is TRBD1 or TRBD2 (5 bases each). The V gene lost 6 bases and the J gene lost 7 bases, with 13 bases spanning the gap. CDR3 size: 12 residues. Germline CDR1 SGHKS, CDR2 YYEKEE (reference sequence). The CDR3 nucleotides read TGTGCCAGCAATAGCGATGGGGGGACCCAGTACTTC. It specifies CASNSDGGTQYF.

The rearrangement joins TRBV5-1 to TRBJ2-7, with D tentatively TRBD1 (5 bases). The germline V gene has CDR1 SGHRS and CDR2 YFSETQ. V shed 4 bases and J shed 0 bases, with 14 bases lying between them. The CDR3 loop spans 15 amino acids. The CDR3 protein is CASSPSGLSSYEQYF. As DNA, the CDR3 is TGCGCCAGCAGCCCCTCAGGGCTGTCCTCCTACGAGCAGTACTTC.

This sequence joins TRBV7-9 and TRBJ2-2, with D hard to call. The CDR3 is 13 residues long. In germline, CDR1 is SEHNR, CDR2 FQNEAQ (reference sequence). V was cut by 7 bases and J by 1 base, with 7 bases left in between. Written as DNA, the CDR3 is TGTGCCAGCACAGAAAAGAACACCGGGGAGCTGTTTTTT. It codes for CASTEKNTGELFF.

The chain joins TRBV5-1 to TRBJ1-4; D is ambiguous. CDR1 and CDR2 from the germline V gene are SGHRS and YFSETQ. This CDR3 is 12 amino acids long. V lost 4 bases and J 7 bases, leaving 8 bases between the germline ends. This chain's CDR3 is CASSTGGEKLFF. CDR3 nucleotides: TGCGCCAGCAGCACGGGTGGTGAAAAACTGTTTTTT. Full variable domain (remainder filled in from reference TRBV5-1 and TRBJ1-4): KAGVTQTPRYLIKTRGQQVTLSCSPISGHRSVSWYQQTPGQGLQFLFEYFSETQRNKGNFPGRFSGRQFSNSRSEMNVSTLELGDSALYLCASSTGGEKLFFGSGTQLSVL.

V gene TRBV5-8 combines with J gene TRBJ2-2; D not certain. The CDR3 consists of 19 residues. Germline V gene data show CDR1 as SGHTS and CDR2 as YDEGEE. Trimming took off 2 bases at V and 0 bases at J, with 20 bases between the two ends. CDR3 in amino acids: CASSFPFRRAQPNTGELFF. CDR3 sequence (DNA): TGTGCCAGCAGCTTCCCGTTTCGTCGAGCACAACCGAACACCGGGGAGCTGTTTTTT.

The V call is TRBV21-1, the J call TRBJ2-4; no DNA check was done on the table's D call, TRBD2. TRBV21-1 is annotated as a pseudogene. The CDR3 is made up of 17 amino acids. CDR3 nucleotide sequence: TGTGCCAGCAGCAAAGCGACCCGACTAGCGGGGGTAAACATTCAGTACTTC. Protein product: CASSKATRLAGVNIQYF.

The CDR3 DNA is TGTGCCAGCAGTTTTAACCAGGGTTATCAGCCCCAGCATTTT. It yields the protein CASSFNQGYQPQHF. The V gene is TRBV28, the J gene TRBJ1-5, with TRBD1 as a possible D gene (5 bases). Per the germline V gene, CDR1 is MDHEN and CDR2 is SYDVKM. This CDR3 has 14 residues. The ends were cut back, 3 bases at V and 5 bases at J, with 11 bases in the middle.

The chain recombines TRBV6-6 with TRBJ2-7; TRBD1 or TRBD2 may be the D gene (5 bases each). Germline lookup yields CDR1 MNHNY and CDR2 SVGAGI (reference sequence). V was cut by 7 bases and J by 5 bases, with 21 bases left in between. The CDR3 loop spans 15 amino acids. The CDR3 region has the DNA TGTGCCAGCATCGGGGCCAATCCGTTAATCGACGAGCAGTACTTC. This sequence encodes CASIGANPLIDEQYF.

J is TRBJ2-7 and V is TRBV18; perhaps D is TRBD1 or TRBD2 (5 bases each). The CDR3 covers 16 residues. CDR1 and CDR2 from the germline V gene are KGHSH and LQKENI. V lost 3 bases and J 5 bases, leaving 20 bases between the germline ends. CDR3 DNA: TGTGCCAGCTCACCGGATGGGTCCGGGGCTGCCCACGAGCAGTACTTC. Protein sequence: CASSPDGSGAAHEQYF.

DNA of the CDR3: TGTGCCAGCACCGGTGGGGGTGGCCTGGGGCTCGAGCAGTACTTC. It yields the protein CASTGGGGLGLEQYF. The V gene is TRBV5-4, the J gene TRBJ2-7, with D perhaps TRBD1 or TRBD2 (5 bases each). Germline loops: CDR1 SGHNT, CDR2 YYREEE (reference sequence). The V end was cut by 6 bases, the J end by 6 bases, with 22 bases between. The CDR3 extends over 15 amino acids.

The chain couples TRBV5-1 to TRBJ2-3; a possible D gene is TRBD1 (6 bases). The CDR3 extends over 16 amino acids. Germline V gene lookup returns CDR1 SGHRS and CDR2 YFSETQ. Between the trimmed V and J ends, which lost 0 bases and 2 bases, there was a span of 13 bases. Here the CDR3 reads CASSLARDTSTDTQYF. The CDR3 bases are TGCGCCAGCAGCTTGGCCAGGGACACCTCCACAGATACGCAGTATTTT.

The chain recombines TRBV28 with TRBJ2-7; the D is unclear. This CDR3 contains 11 residues. With 4 bases removed from V and 9 bases from J, the gap between germline ends came to 10 bases. CDR1 is MDHEN and CDR2 is SYDVKM in the germline V gene. The CDR3 DNA is TGTGCCAGCAGTTATGGGTCCGTGCAGTACTTC. Translating gives CASSYGSVQYF. The full variable domain, completed using reference TRBV28 and TRBJ2-7, is DVKVTQSSRYLVKRTGEKVFLECVQDMDHENMFWYRQDPGLGLRLIYFSYDVKMKEKGDIPEGYSVSREKKERFSLILESASTNQTSMYLCASSYGSVQYFGPGTRLTVT.

The CDR3 reads CASSARLARTQYF. CDR3 nucleotides: TGTGCCAGCAGCGCTAGACTAGCGAGAACTCAGTATTTT. This chain joins TRBV7-2 and TRBJ2-3, with 8 bases fitting TRBD2. Germline loops: CDR1 SGHTA, CDR2 FQGNSA. The J segment lost 12 bases and the V segment lost 5 bases, leaving 10 bases of the junction unmatched. CDR3 length: 13 residues.

The chain couples TRBV18 to TRBJ1-2; D unclear. CDR3 length: 15 amino acids. Trimming cost V 2 bases and J 8 bases, with 18 bases left between them. Germline V CDR1 and CDR2: KGHSH, LQKENI. Here the CDR3 DNA reads TGTGCCAGCTCACCAGGTCTGAGCGGCCCCAAGGGCTACACCTTC. It is translated as CASSPGLSGPKGYTF.

The J gene is TRBJ2-5, the V gene TRBV5-1, with D unclear. Germline loops: CDR1 SGHRS, CDR2 YFSETQ. The CDR3 runs 12 residues. The V end was cut by 7 bases, the J end by 5 bases, with 12 bases between. The CDR3 nucleotides are TGCGCCAGCTTCAAGCCCGGGGAGACCCAGTACTTC. This codes for CASFKPGETQYF.

The chain links TRBV7-4 to TRBJ2-3, with 7 bases that match TRBD2. The CDR3 is 14 residues long. With 8 bases clipped from V and 5 bases from J, the junction kept 10 bases outside the gene matches. The germline gives CDR1 SGHVT, CDR2 SQSDAQ. The CDR3, as DNA: TGTGCCAGCCTCCCCAGGGAGGGGCAAGATACGCAGTATTTT. Encoded protein: CASLPREGQDTQYF.

The rearrangement uses TRBV18 and TRBJ2-7; TRBD1 aligns across 8 bases. The germline gives CDR1 KGHSH, CDR2 LQKENI. CDR3 size: 15 residues. V shed 3 bases, J shed 3 bases, and the junction held 7 bases outside the gene matches. This CDR3 is CASSPRTGSYYEQYF. For the CDR3, the DNA is TGTGCCAGCTCACCGCGGACAGGGTCTTACTACGAGCAGTACTTC.

The chain employs TRBV5-1 and TRBJ2-7, with D possibly TRBD1 on 6 matching bases. The CDR3 is 14 residues long. Between the trimmed V and J ends, which lost 3 bases and 2 bases, there was a span of 12 bases. In germline, CDR1 is SGHRS, CDR2 YFSETQ. The CDR3 sequence is CASSSRTATYEQYF. The CDR3 nucleotides are TGCGCCAGCAGCTCCAGGACAGCTACCTACGAGCAGTACTTC. The entire variable domain, with the rest obtained from reference TRBV5-1 and TRBJ2-7, is as follows: KAGVTQTPRYLIKTRGQQVTLSCSPISGHRSVSWYQQTPGQGLQFLFEYFSETQRNKGNFPGRFSGRQFSNSRSEMNVSTLELGDSALYLCASSSRTATYEQYFGPGTRLTVT.

The chain uses TRBV11-2 and TRBJ2-7, with D tentatively TRBD2 (6 bases). Germline CDR1 and CDR2: SGHAT and FQNNGV. This CDR3 region has 13 residues. Trimming took off 0 bases at V and 5 bases at J, with 8 bases between the two ends. The CDR3 DNA follows: TGTGCCAGCAGCTTAGACGGGAGTCACGAGCAGTACTTC. Translated: CASSLDGSHEQYF.

This chain uses TRBV10-3 with TRBJ2-5; TRBD1 aligns across 10 bases. Germline CDR1 ENHRY, CDR2 SYGVKD. J gave up 9 bases and V 0 bases, and 4 bases lay outside the gene matches. This CDR3 contains 14 residues. CDR3 amino acids: CAISESGQGLAQYF. The DNA for the CDR3 is TGTGCCATCAGTGAGTCGGGACAGGGGTTGGCCCAGTACTTC.